This T cell receptor beta chain was identified during a study of shared clonotypes between healthy human individuals. Broader study findings: Generally, naive subsets came out with larger estimated richness than memory subsets. The rarefaction results pointed to incomplete sorted-subset sequencing despite large depth. Naive CD4 clonotypes overlapped across several donors at around 5%.

Execution of the assay was at deep level. Assay: immunoSEQ multiplex PCR; the TCRdb copy retains only in-frame clones and omits some. This sample has under 2.5 million clones, with 85% to 95% found just once. The CDR3 has 14 residues. The germline gives CDR1 KGHSH, CDR2 LQKENI. Trimming left V 3 bases short and J 5 bases short, with 13 bases between. Notes on this clone: Its antigen is not identified.

The TCR sequence derives from a man aged 18-30 years in good health. Some clones in this sample may be carry-over from other donors' samples. This chain uses TRBV18 with TRBJ2-5, with a weak D call TRBD1 (6 bases). Sequencing input: naive CD4+ T cells from PBMCs. Documented subset: CD45RA+ positively selected. CDR3 sequence: CASSPQQGTETQYF. In DNA form, the CDR3 reads TGTGCCAGCTCACCCCAACAGGGTACGGAGACCCAGTACTTC.